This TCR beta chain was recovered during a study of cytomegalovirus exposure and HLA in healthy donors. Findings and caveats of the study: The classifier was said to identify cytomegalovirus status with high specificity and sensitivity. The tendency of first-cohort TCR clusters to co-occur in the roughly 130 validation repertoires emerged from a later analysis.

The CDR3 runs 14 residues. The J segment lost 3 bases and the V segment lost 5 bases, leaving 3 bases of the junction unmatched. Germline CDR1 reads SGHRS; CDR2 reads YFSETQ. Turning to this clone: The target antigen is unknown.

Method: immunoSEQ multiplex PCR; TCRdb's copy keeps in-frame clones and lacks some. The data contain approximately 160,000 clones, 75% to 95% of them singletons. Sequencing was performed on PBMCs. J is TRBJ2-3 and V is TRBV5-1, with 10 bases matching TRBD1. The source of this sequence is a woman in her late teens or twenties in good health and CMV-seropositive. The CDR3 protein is CASRSGQGTDTQYF. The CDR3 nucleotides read TGCGCCAGCAGATCGGGACAGGGGACAGATACGCAGTATTTT.